The 15 T cell receptor beta chains in this list originate from one sample, sequenced in a study of T and B cells in COVID-19 patients. Each TRB amplification used roughly 220-550 ng of genomic DNA from blood. TRB rearrangements were amplified by multiplex PCR with BIOMED2 TRB-A/B primers. Each CDR3 protein gets one entry after TCRdb re-called the multiplex PCR reads with MiXCR. Of 8,300 or so distinct CDR3 sequences detected, 26% appear once; the ten largest clones hold roughly 16%. Input material: blood. These receptors came from a human donor with active COVID-19.

Details on this clonotype: At one end the junction does not follow the germline gene, possibly because of a read error. The CDR3 protein is CASSPSQGLLSWANVLTF. As DNA, the CDR3 is TGTGCCAGCAGTCCAAGTCAGGGGCTGCTCTCTTGGGCCAACGTCCTGACTTTC. This chain links TRBV5-6 with TRBJ2-6, with D tentatively TRBD1 (6 bases). The CDR3 is 18 residues long. Germline CDR1 is SGHDT and CDR2 is YYEEEE.

This clonotype was observed a few times. This chain links TRBV6-5 with TRBJ1-1; D possibly corresponds to TRBD1 (5 bases). This CDR3 is built from 14 residues. The V end was cut by 7 bases, the J end by 3 bases, with 15 bases between. Germline V lookup: CDR1 MNHEY, CDR2 SVGAGI. The CDR3 nucleotides read TGTGCCAGCACCCTCAGGGTCGGGGACACTGAAGCTTTCTTT. Its protein is CASTLRVGDTEAFF.

The V and J genes are TRBV5-1 and TRBJ2-7, with TRBD1 matching over 9 bases. The V segment lost 4 bases and the J segment 0 bases; nucleotides outside the gene matches: 11. Germline V CDR1 and CDR2: SGHRS, YFSETQ. The CDR3 spans 17 residues. This chain's CDR3 is CASSALPGQGRSYEQYF. Written as DNA, the CDR3 is TGCGCCAGCAGCGCCCTACCGGGACAGGGCCGCTCCTACGAGCAGTACTTC.

This rearrangement joins TRBV4-3 to TRBJ2-5; D not certain. V lost 0 bases and J 0 bases, leaving 8 bases between the germline ends. The CDR3 loop spans 15 amino acids. Germline lookup yields CDR1 LGHNA and CDR2 YSLEER. The CDR3 sequence: CASSQDLGYQETQYF. CDR3 bases: TGCGCCAGCAGCCAAGATCTGGGGTACCAAGAGACCCAGTACTTC.

The count of this clonotype is one. The rearrangement joins TRBV20-1 to TRBJ1-5, with no clear D. Germline values: CDR1 DFQATT, CDR2 SNEGSKA (reference sequence). Trimming cost V 3 bases and J 3 bases, with 9 bases left between them. The CDR3 is 13 residues long. As DNA, the CDR3 is TGCAGTGCTAGGGACTATCCCAATCAGCCCCAGCATTTT. This sequence encodes CSARDYPNQPQHF.

V usage is TRBV20-1 and J usage is TRBJ2-5; 9 positions agree with TRBD1. CDR3 length: 18 residues. Trimming at V came to 0 bases and at J to 7 bases, leaving 18 bases not matched to a gene. The germline V gene has CDR1 DFQATT and CDR2 SNEGSKA (reference sequence). CDR3 loop: CSARDTLKSGQGFRTQYF. In DNA, the CDR3 is TGCAGTGCTAGAGATACCCTCAAGTCGGGACAGGGATTCAGGACCCAGTACTTC.

The chain combines TRBV6-5 with TRBJ2-7; possibly TRBD1 for D (6 bases). CDR1 is MNHEY and CDR2 is SVGAGI in the germline V gene. V was cut by 2 bases and J by 1 base, with 12 bases left in between. CDR3 length equals 15 residues. The CDR3 bases are TGTGCCAGCAGTTACAGCTCCAGGGGTTCCTACGAGCAGTACTTC. Protein: CASSYSSRGSYEQYF.

The chain employs TRBV29-1 and TRBJ2-2; 7 positions agree with TRBD1. Germline V gene sequence: CDR1 SQVTM, CDR2 ANQGSEA. V shed 5 bases and J 3 bases; nucleotides not matched to a gene: 3. This CDR3 has 13 amino acids. The CDR3 DNA sequence: TGCAGCGTTCGGACAGGAGACACCGGGGAGCTGTTTTTT. It codes for CSVRTGDTGELFF.

Only a few counts were recorded for this clonotype. The V gene is TRBV27, the J gene TRBJ1-2; TRBD1 matches 7 bases. The CDR3 has 13 residues. CDR1 MNHEY and CDR2 SMNVEV come from the germline V gene (reference sequence). V trimming: 5 bases; J trimming: 4 bases; junction bases outside the gene matches: 4. CDR3 sequence reads: CASSDRDGYGYTF. For the CDR3, the DNA is TGTGCCAGCAGTGACAGGGACGGCTATGGCTACACCTTC.

As DNA, the CDR3 is TGTGCCAGCAGTTACCTCTGGGACTACTCCTACGAGCAGTACTTC. Encoded protein: CASSYLWDYSYEQYF. This chain connects TRBV6-2 or TRBV6-3 to TRBJ2-7; 7 nucleotides match TRBD2. This CDR3 is built from 15 residues. The germline V gene encodes CDR1 MNHEY and CDR2 SVGEGT. Germline trimming cut 2 bases from V and 0 bases from J; bases unmatched to any gene: 4.

A note on this clonotype: Since a much larger clone is just one base distant, this may be a read error. The chain couples TRBV6-1 to TRBJ1-2; D possibly corresponds to TRBD1 (5 bases). Germline CDR1 reads MNHNS; CDR2 reads SASEGT. The CDR3 is made up of 15 amino acids. The CDR3 nucleotides are TGTGCCTGCAGTGAGGCGTTGCAGGGATCCTATGGCTACACCTTC. Translation: CACSEALQGSYGYTF.

This chain joins TRBV6-4 and TRBJ2-3, with a possible D match to TRBD1 (5 bases). V dropped 3 bases and J dropped 0 bases, with 7 bases sitting between them. Germline CDR1 MRHNA, CDR2 SNTAGT. The CDR3 consists of 14 residues. The CDR3 protein is CASSEGVSTDTQYF. The CDR3 DNA is TGTGCCAGCAGTGAAGGGGTTAGCACAGATACGCAGTATTTT.

Concerning this clonotype: An end of the junction does not agree with germline; a read error may underlie this. The chain carries TRBV11-1 and TRBJ2-7, with 9 bases lining up with TRBD1. This CDR3 contains 15 residues. Germline loops: CDR1 SGHAT, CDR2 FQDESV (reference sequence). The CDR3 DNA reads as TGTGCCAGAAGCTCAACCGGGACAGGGCTGAACGAGCAGTACTTC. This codes for CARSSTGTGLNEQYF.

The chain couples TRBV5-4 to TRBJ2-5; D is perhaps TRBD2 (7 bases). Germline values: CDR1 SGHNT, CDR2 YYREEE (reference sequence). The CDR3 sequence is 16 residues long. Trimming removed 4 bases at V and 1 base at J, with 17 bases between. The CDR3 region is CASSLYQGGGQETQYF. The CDR3 bases are TGTGCCAGCAGCCTGTACCAAGGGGGGGGCCAAGAGACCCAGTACTTC.

This clonotype was detected only a few times. The chain joins TRBV12-3 or TRBV12-4 to TRBJ2-3; D is possibly TRBD2 (7 bases). Trimming cost V 5 bases and J 8 bases, with 14 bases left between them. CDR3 length: 13 amino acids. The CDR3, as DNA: TGTGCCAGCAGTACTAGGGGGGGGGGTACGCAGTATTTT. Protein sequence: CASSTRGGGTQYF.